This T cell receptor beta chain was sequenced during a study of CD8+ T cells in alopecia areata. Regarding the study as a whole: Lesional scalp displayed greater clonality than normal scalp, most notably in alopecia totalis/universalis.

This clone appeared a single time. Its antigen remains unknown. Investigators isolated RNA and reverse transcribed it into cDNA to act as the sequencing template. The table came from immunoSEQ multiplex PCR; TCRdb's copy has only in-frame clones and leaves some out. The sample shows fewer than 250,000 clones, less than 45% of them seen only once. Treatment noted: oral pan-JAK inhibitor, 5-10 mg twice daily. Alopecia areata patients provided lesional scalp punch biopsies and peripheral blood. Looked up from germline, CDR1 is MNHEY and CDR2 is SMNVEV (reference sequence). The germline V and J ends were trimmed by 6 bases and 0 bases, with 12 bases remaining between them. The CDR3 has 16 amino acids.

Sequencing used CD4+ T cells sorted from blood, obtained between weeks 30 and 35, from a patient treated with tofacitinib. V and J are TRBV27 and TRBJ2-6, with D possibly matching TRBD1 (5 bases). The receptor's source is a human donor with alopecia areata. The CDR3 spells CASRPKGVSGANVLTF. CDR3 nucleotide sequence: TGTGCCAGCAGGCCTAAAGGGGTCTCTGGGGCCAACGTCCTGACTTTC.